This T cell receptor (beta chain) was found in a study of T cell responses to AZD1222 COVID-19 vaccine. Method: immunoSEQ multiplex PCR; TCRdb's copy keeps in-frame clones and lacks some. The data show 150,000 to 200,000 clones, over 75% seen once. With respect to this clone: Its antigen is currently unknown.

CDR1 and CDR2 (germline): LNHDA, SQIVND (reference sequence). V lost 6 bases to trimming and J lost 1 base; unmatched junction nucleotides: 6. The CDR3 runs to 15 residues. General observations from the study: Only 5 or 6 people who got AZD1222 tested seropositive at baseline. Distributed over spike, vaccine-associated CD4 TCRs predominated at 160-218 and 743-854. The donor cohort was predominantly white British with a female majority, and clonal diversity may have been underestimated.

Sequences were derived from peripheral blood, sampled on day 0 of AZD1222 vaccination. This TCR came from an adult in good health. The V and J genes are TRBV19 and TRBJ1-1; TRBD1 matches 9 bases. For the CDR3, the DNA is TGTGCCAGTAGCGGACAGGGGCGGAAGAACACTGAAGCTTTCTTT. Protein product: CASSGQGRKNTEAFF.